Below are 21 T cell receptor beta chains sequenced from a single sample in a study of T cells in Graves' hyperthyroidism and ophthalmopathy. Authors of the study amplified TCR beta CDR3 regions from RNA transcripts. Using the HTBI primer set, a first-round RT-PCR was run on the TCR CDR3. Each CDR3 protein is one row after TCRdb ran MiXCR on the multiplex PCR reads. Here the sample spans nearly 600,000 distinct CDR3 sequences, 14% being singletons. The specimen was blood. The receptors were sampled from a woman aged 18 to 35 with Graves' ophthalmopathy.

This clonotype has ten or more counts. The V and J genes are TRBV6-2 or TRBV6-3 and TRBJ2-5, with D tentatively TRBD1 (6 bases). This CDR3 is built from 13 residues. Looked up from germline, CDR1 is MNHEY and CDR2 is SVGEGT. Trimming pared 6 bases from V and 11 bases from J, leaving 19 bases between. CDR3 region: CASSFLWTDPQYF. The CDR3 DNA follows: TGTGCCAGCAGCTTCCTCTGGACAGACCCTCAGTACTTC.

The chain is built from TRBV6-5 and TRBJ1-1; possibly TRBD1 for D (6 bases). This CDR3 is 16 amino acids long. V was pared by 0 bases and J by 4 bases, with 15 bases between. The germline V gene encodes CDR1 MNHEY and CDR2 SVGAGI. CDR3 nucleotide sequence: TGTGCCAGCAGTTACTCCCGAGGGGGGCGTATCACTGAAGCTTTCTTT. Its translation: CASSYSRGGRITEAFF.

The chain employs TRBV27 and TRBJ2-4, with TRBD2 identical over 11 bases. The CDR3 covers 16 residues. CDR1 is MNHEY and CDR2 is SMNVEV in the germline V gene (reference sequence). J lost 5 bases, V lost 0 bases, and 3 bases had no gene match. CDR3 DNA sequence: TGTGCCAGCAGTTTATCAAATAGCGGGAGGGAAAACATTCAGTACTTC. Amino acids: CASSLSNSGRENIQYF.

This chain links TRBV7-2 with TRBJ2-5; no clear D. CDR1 is SGHTA, CDR2 FQGNSA, per germline. V lost 5 bases to trimming and J lost 1 base, with 17 bases between them. The CDR3 runs to 16 residues. CDR3 sequence (DNA): TGTGCCAGCAGCCATTCGTTAACCATGTCCCAAGAGACCCAGTACTTC. This sequence encodes CASSHSLTMSQETQYF.

The J gene is TRBJ2-3, the V gene TRBV7-9, with a tentative D call TRBD1 (6 bases). The CDR3 is made up of 14 amino acids. CDR1 is SEHNR and CDR2 is FQNEAQ in the germline V gene (reference sequence). The V end was cut by 5 bases, the J end by 2 bases, with 11 bases between. The DNA of the CDR3 is TGTGCCAGCAGCGCCGGGACATACACAGATACGCAGTATTTT. This sequence encodes CASSAGTYTDTQYF.

At least ten counts were recorded for this clonotype. This chain uses TRBV6-1 with TRBJ2-7; TRBD1 aligns across 9 bases. The CDR3 runs to 13 residues. Losses at the gene ends were 5 bases for V and 6 bases for J; bases not matched to a gene: 5. In germline, CDR1 is MNHNS, CDR2 SASEGT. Here the CDR3 DNA reads TGTGCCAGCAGTACCGGGACAGGGTTCGAGCAGTACTTC. Its translation: CASSTGTGFEQYF.

Details on this clonotype: A read error is possible here, since a much larger clone lies one base away. The chain uses TRBV6-2 or TRBV6-3 and TRBJ2-1; D is undetermined. V was pared by 0 bases and J by 13 bases, with 19 bases between. From germline, CDR1 is MNHEY and CDR2 SVGEGT. The CDR3 runs 15 residues. The CDR3 nucleotides are TGTGCCAGCAGTTACTCGCTGGCAGCCCTCGAGACCCAGTTCTTC. Its protein product is CASSYSLAALETQFF.

This clonotype showed up many times. V gene TRBV7-3 combines with J gene TRBJ2-1; 7 nucleotides match TRBD2. Germline-derived CDR1 and CDR2 are SGHTA and FQGTGA. This CDR3 has 14 amino acids. Germline trimming cut 1 base from V and 8 bases from J; bases unmatched to any gene: 5. The CDR3 DNA reads as TGTGCCAGCAGCTTAAGTGGGAGGGCCGATGAGCAGTTCTTC. Protein product: CASSLSGRADEQFF. Based on the CDR3 plus reference TRBV7-3 and TRBJ2-1, the full variable domain is GAGVSQTPSNKVTEKGKYVELRCDPISGHTALYWYRQSLGQGPEFLIYFQGTGAADDSGLPNDRFFAVRPEGSVSTLKIQRTERGDSAVYLCASSLSGRADEQFFGPGTRLTVL.

Many counts were recorded for this clonotype. The chain combines TRBV11-2 with TRBJ1-1; D perhaps matches TRBD1 (5 bases). This CDR3 contains 14 residues. The V and J ends lost 8 bases and 2 bases respectively, with 15 bases between them. Germline CDR1 is SGHAT and CDR2 is FQNNGV. The CDR3 DNA sequence: TGTGCCAGCGGTCGTGGGGGGGTTAACACTGAAGCTTTCTTT. This encodes CASGRGGVNTEAFF. Full variable domain (missing parts from reference TRBV11-2 and TRBJ1-1): EAGVAQSPRYKIIEKRQSVAFWCNPISGHATLYWYQQILGQGPKLLIQFQNNGVVDDSQLPKDRFSAERLKGVDSTLKIQPAKLEDSAVYLCASGRGGVNTEAFFGQGTRLTVV.

The chain employs TRBV4-1 and TRBJ1-5, with TRBD1 as a possible D gene (6 bases). Trimming removed 6 bases at V and 5 bases at J, with 14 bases between. The germline V gene encodes CDR1 MGHRA and CDR2 YSYEKL. This CDR3 has 14 residues. CDR3 bases: TGCGCCAGCAGACCCACAGGGCTCCATCAGCCCCAGCATTTT. It codes for CASRPTGLHQPQHF.

This clonotype was seen at least ten times. The rearrangement uses TRBV9 and TRBJ1-1; 9 nucleotides align to TRBD1. The V and J ends lost 3 bases and 4 bases, in that order; junction bases with no gene match: 10. The CDR3 consists of 16 residues. CDR1 and CDR2 (germline): SGDLS, YYNGEE. The CDR3: CASSGSVDRGGTEAFF. In nucleotides, the CDR3 is TGTGCCAGCAGCGGGTCCGTGGACAGGGGAGGCACTGAAGCTTTCTTT.

This clonotype has just a few counts. The chain has TRBV6-1 and TRBJ1-5, with a weak D call TRBD1 (5 bases). CDR3 size: 15 residues. Germline CDR1 MNHNS, CDR2 SASEGT. The V end lost 0 bases, the J end lost 3 bases, and 9 bases lay between the germline ends. CDR3 in DNA: TGTGCCAGCAGTGAAGCCTCGACAGTCAATCAGCCCCAGCATTTT. It encodes CASSEASTVNQPQHF.

The chain links TRBV27 to TRBJ1-2; 7 bases are a match to TRBD1. The germline V gene encodes CDR1 MNHEY and CDR2 SMNVEV (reference sequence). This CDR3 region has 14 residues. V trimming: 3 bases; J trimming: 4 bases; junction bases outside the gene matches: 5. The CDR3 loop reads CASSFTGVGYGYTF. CDR3 in DNA: TGTGCCAGCAGTTTCACAGGGGTTGGCTATGGCTACACCTTC.

This clonotype was observed at least ten times. The chain is built from TRBV9 and TRBJ2-1; D unclear. There are 13 residues in the CDR3. Germline-derived CDR1 and CDR2 are SGDLS and YYNGEE. V lost 3 bases to trimming and J lost 6 bases, with 10 bases between them. CDR3 DNA: TGTGCCAGCAGCGCGAGCACATCCAATGAGCAGTTCTTC. Translation: CASSASTSNEQFF.

This clonotype was recorded at least ten times. The chain is built from TRBV30 and TRBJ2-3, with D perhaps matching TRBD2 (6 bases). Deletions cut 8 bases from V and 0 bases from J, with 9 bases between. The V gene's germline CDR1 is GTSNPN and CDR2 SVGIG (reference sequence). This CDR3 contains 12 residues. The CDR3 is CARSGSTDTQYF. CDR3 coding DNA: TGTGCCCGTAGCGGTAGCACAGATACGCAGTATTTT.

This clonotype has only a few counts. The missing conserved phenylalanine or tryptophan at the end of this CDR3 makes a read error likely. The chain combines TRBV20-1 with TRBJ2-5; tentatively, D is TRBD1 (5 bases). Germline V CDR1 and CDR2: DFQATT, SNEGSKA (reference sequence). The V end was cut by 6 bases, the J end by 2 bases, with 7 bases between. The CDR3 is made up of 11 amino acids. CDR3 loop: CSAREQETQYS. The DNA of the CDR3 is TGCAGTGCCAGGGAACAAGAGACCCAGTACTCC.

Many counts were recorded for this clonotype. This chain connects TRBV2 to TRBJ2-3, with D unresolved. V lost 4 bases and J 0 bases, leaving 11 bases between the germline ends. The CDR3 length is 15 residues. CDR1 is SNHLY, CDR2 FYNNEI, per germline. Here the CDR3 reads CASSVNGVSTDTQYF. The DNA of the CDR3 is TGTGCCAGCAGTGTCAATGGGGTTAGCACAGATACGCAGTATTTT. Combining the CDR3 with reference TRBV2 and TRBJ2-3 gives the whole variable domain EPEVTQTPSHQVTQMGQEVILRCVPISNHLYFYWYRQILGQKVEFLVSFYNNEISEKSEIFDDQFSVERPDGSNFTLKIRSTKLEDSAMYFCASSVNGVSTDTQYFGPGTRLTVL.

This chain uses TRBV24-1 with TRBJ2-1, with a tentative D call TRBD1 (6 bases). Germline V gene data show CDR1 as KGHDR and CDR2 as SFDVKD. The CDR3 is 13 amino acids. V was shortened by 7 bases and J by 9 bases, with 15 bases between the two germline ends. The CDR3 DNA is TGTGCCACCAGCCATGACAGGTTGGCTGAGCAGTTCTTC. Protein: CATSHDRLAEQFF.

This clonotype was counted a few times. The CDR3 region has the DNA TGTGCCAGCAGAGACTCCTCGGGTTGGGCGTTCACAGATACGCAGTATTTT. Amino acids: CASRDSSGWAFTDTQYF. This chain uses TRBV6-1 with TRBJ2-3; D uncertain. This CDR3 spans 17 amino acids. Deletions cut 6 bases from V and 2 bases from J, with 21 bases between. The V gene's germline CDR1 is MNHNS and CDR2 SASEGT.

The chain combines TRBV19 with TRBJ2-7, with TRBD1 matching 7 bases. CDR1 is LNHDA, CDR2 SQIVND, per germline (reference sequence). The CDR3 consists of 13 residues. The J segment lost 6 bases and the V segment lost 5 bases, leaving 7 bases of the junction unmatched. This CDR3 reads CASSPPDRREQYF. CDR3 nucleotide sequence: TGTGCCAGTAGTCCCCCGGACAGGCGCGAGCAGTACTTC.

This clonotype was detected a few times. The chain links TRBV4-1 to TRBJ2-1, with TRBD2 identical over 10 bases. With V trimmed by 1 base and J by 6 bases, 6 bases remained unmatched. CDR1 is MGHRA and CDR2 is YSYEKL in the germline V gene. The CDR3 is made up of 16 amino acids. The CDR3 protein is CASSQVKGLATNEQFF. The DNA for the CDR3 is TGCGCCAGCAGCCAAGTGAAGGGACTAGCGACCAATGAGCAGTTCTTC.